Listed here are 25 T cell receptor beta chains from one sample, sequenced in a study of cytomegalovirus exposure and HLA in healthy donors. The assay was immunoSEQ multiplex PCR, and TCRdb's table has in-frame clones only and misses some. The data contain 150,000 to 200,000 clones, more than 75% of them seen just once; the ten biggest clones take up roughly 7%. The sequencing input was PBMCs. These receptors originate from a man younger than 35 in good health and CMV-seropositive.

This clone has only a few counts. This chain links TRBV7-6 with TRBJ2-3; D might be TRBD2 (6 bases). Germline lookup yields CDR1 SGHVS and CDR2 FNYEAQ. CDR3 length: 14 residues. Trimming pared 5 bases from V and 6 bases from J, leaving 15 bases between. The CDR3 region has the DNA TGTGCCAGCAGCCCCGGTAGCGGAGGGGATACGCAGTATTTT. Translation gives CASSPGSGGDTQYF.

This clone is a singleton in its sample. The chain carries TRBV5-1 and TRBJ2-6; maybe TRBD1 (5 bases). The germline V and J ends were trimmed by 4 bases and 0 bases, with 8 bases remaining between them. The germline CDR1 and CDR2 sequences are SGHRS and YFSETQ. This CDR3 spans 15 amino acids. This CDR3 reads CASSPQASGANVLTF. The CDR3 DNA sequence: TGCGCCAGCAGCCCACAGGCCTCTGGGGCCAACGTCCTGACTTTC.

J is TRBJ2-2 and V is TRBV7-2; 13 bases align to TRBD2. There are 19 residues in the CDR3. J lost 2 bases, V lost 4 bases, and 10 bases had no gene match. Germline-derived CDR1 and CDR2 are SGHTA and FQGNSA. The CDR3 reads CASSSGGGTSGVNTGELFF. For the CDR3, the DNA is TGTGCCAGCAGCTCGGGGGGTGGGACTAGCGGGGTAAACACCGGGGAGCTGTTTTTT.

There are a few counts of this clone. The chain links TRBV19 to TRBJ1-1, with TRBD1 matching 8 bases. This CDR3 region has 15 residues. Germline assignment: CDR1 LNHDA and CDR2 SQIVND (reference sequence). J was trimmed by 0 bases and V by 6 bases; bases with no gene match: 6. The CDR3 here is CASRVRDRLNTEAFF. Here the CDR3 DNA reads TGTGCCAGTAGAGTTAGGGACAGGCTGAACACTGAAGCTTTCTTT.

The chain links TRBV28 to TRBJ1-3, with D perhaps TRBD1 (5 bases). V lost 4 bases to trimming and J lost 0 bases, with 13 bases between them. There are 16 residues in the CDR3. CDR1 and CDR2 from the germline V gene are MDHEN and SYDVKM. This chain's CDR3 is CASSSPRGSSGNTIYF. The CDR3 DNA is TGTGCCAGCAGTTCCCCCCGGGGGAGCTCTGGAAACACCATATATTTT. The variable domain in full, with the rest retrieved from reference TRBV28 and TRBJ1-3, is DVKVTQSSRYLVKRTGEKVFLECVQDMDHENMFWYRQDPGLGLRLIYFSYDVKMKEKGDIPEGYSVSREKKERFSLILESASTNQTSMYLCASSSPRGSSGNTIYFGEGSWLTVV.

The rearrangement links TRBV29-1 to TRBJ1-4; D gene unclear. V lost 5 bases, J lost 4 bases, and 5 bases lay in between. This CDR3 region has 11 residues. Looked up from germline, CDR1 is SQVTM and CDR2 is ANQGSEA. CDR3 bases: TGCAGCGTTATATATAATGAAAAACTGTTTTTT. Protein sequence: CSVIYNEKLFF.

This clone was seen just once. The same CDR3 is also encoded by other DNA sequences in this sample. The J gene is TRBJ2-1, the V gene TRBV2; 9 bases fit TRBD2. In germline, CDR1 is SNHLY, CDR2 FYNNEI. The junction had 0 bases not matched to a gene; V was cut back by 9 bases and J by 3 bases. This CDR3 is 12 amino acids long. The CDR3 coding sequence is TGTGCCAGTAGCGGGAGCTACAATGAGCAGTTCTTC. This codes for CASSGSYNEQFF.

V is TRBV7-8 and J is TRBJ2-1; D unresolved. The CDR3 has 15 residues. Germline CDR1 SGHVS, CDR2 FQNEAQ. The V and J ends lost 0 bases and 3 bases respectively, with 9 bases between them. The CDR3 here is CASSLALGYYNEQFF. The CDR3, as DNA: TGTGCCAGCAGCTTAGCACTCGGGTACTACAATGAGCAGTTCTTC. Together with reference TRBV7-8 and TRBJ2-1, the CDR3 gives the full variable domain: GAGVSQSPRYKVAKRGQDVALRCDPISGHVSLFWYQQALGQGPEFLTYFQNEAQLDKSGLPSDRFFAERPEGSVSTLKIQRTQQEDSAVYLCASSLALGYYNEQFFGPGTRLTVL.

The chain combines TRBV4-2 with TRBJ2-3; 7 bases fit TRBD2. Unmatched junction bases numbered 7, after V lost 1 base and J lost 6 bases. Germline V CDR1 and CDR2: LGHNA, YNFKEQ. CDR3 size: 15 residues. CDR3: CASSQGTGGVDTQYF. CDR3 DNA: TGTGCCAGCAGCCAAGGGACGGGAGGTGTGGATACGCAGTATTTT.

J is TRBJ2-7 and V is TRBV4-3; the match to TRBD1 covers 10 bases. This CDR3 has 13 amino acids. The germline V gene has CDR1 LGHNA and CDR2 YSLEER. V lost 4 bases and J lost 5; bases outside the gene matches: 2. The CDR3 loop reads CASSRDRGHEQYF. The CDR3, as DNA: TGCGCCAGCAGCCGGGACAGGGGACACGAGCAGTACTTC.

The V gene is TRBV5-6, the J gene TRBJ2-7, with 9 bases lining up with TRBD1. The V segment lost 6 bases and the J segment 5 bases; nucleotides outside the gene matches: 9. From germline, CDR1 is SGHDT and CDR2 YYEEEE. This CDR3 contains 14 residues. The CDR3 region is CASKEGQGGDEQYF. The CDR3 DNA reads TGTGCCAGCAAAGAGGGACAGGGAGGGGACGAGCAGTACTTC.

The chain joins TRBV9 to TRBJ2-1; 9 bases align to TRBD1. CDR3 length: 14 residues. From germline, CDR1 is SGDLS and CDR2 YYNGEE. J lost 9 bases, V lost 2 bases, and 6 bases had no gene match. CDR3 in amino acids: CASSVRQGVGEQFF. CDR3 nucleotide sequence: TGTGCCAGCAGCGTGAGACAGGGGGTCGGTGAGCAGTTCTTC.

This chain links TRBV19 with TRBJ2-5; 7 positions match TRBD1. The V gene end was trimmed by 4 bases and the J gene end by 3 bases; junction bases not matched to a gene: 8. Germline CDR1 LNHDA, CDR2 SQIVND (reference sequence). The CDR3 consists of 15 residues. Here the CDR3 reads CASSNTGQRKETQYF. CDR3 DNA: TGTGCCAGTAGTAACACGGGACAGAGGAAAGAGACCCAGTACTTC.

This rearrangement joins TRBV4-2 to TRBJ2-3, with D maybe TRBD2 (5 bases). CDR1 is LGHNA and CDR2 is YNFKEQ in the germline V gene. CDR3 length equals 17 residues. Trimming pared 2 bases from V and 5 bases from J, leaving 20 bases between. CDR3: CASSQRDGNGEIDTQYF. CDR3 DNA sequence: TGTGCCAGCAGCCAAAGAGACGGCAACGGGGAAATAGATACGCAGTATTTT.

Here the CDR3 DNA reads TGCAGCGCCCCAGCGGGAGAGCACAATGAGCAGTTCTTC. Its protein product is CSAPAGEHNEQFF. The chain couples TRBV29-1 to TRBJ2-1, with 8 bases matching TRBD2. V lost 7 bases to trimming and J lost 5 bases; unmatched junction nucleotides: 7. The germline V gene has CDR1 SQVTM and CDR2 ANQGSEA. The CDR3 covers 13 residues.

The chain recombines TRBV15 with TRBJ2-7, with D perhaps matching TRBD1 (6 bases). Germline-derived CDR1 and CDR2 are LNHNV and YYDKDF (reference sequence). This CDR3 spans 14 amino acids. Trimming stripped 1 base from V and 2 bases from J, with 9 bases between. The CDR3 reads CATSRGQATYEQYF. The CDR3, as DNA: TGTGCCACCAGCAGAGGACAGGCTACCTACGAGCAGTACTTC.

The sample holds one count of this clone. The CDR3 spells CASSLVANRGSEQYF. CDR3 in DNA: TGTGCCAGCAGCTTGGTTGCCAACCGCGGCTCCGAGCAGTACTTC. The chain employs TRBV5-5 and TRBJ2-7; D remains ambiguous. The V gene's germline CDR1 is SGHKS and CDR2 YYEKEE (reference sequence). Trimming took 0 bases from V and 6 from J, leaving 16 bases between them. This CDR3 contains 15 residues.

V gene TRBV20-1 combines with J gene TRBJ2-3, with D possibly being TRBD1 (6 bases). Germline-derived CDR1 and CDR2 are DFQATT and SNEGSKA (reference sequence). Trimming took 6 bases from V and 8 from J, leaving 12 bases between them. This CDR3 contains 11 residues. The CDR3 coding sequence is TGCAGTGCAAAAGGGGGTGGTACGCAGTATTTT. This codes for CSAKGGGTQYF.

This chain links TRBV18 with TRBJ2-7; 12 bases map to TRBD2. CDR1 is KGHSH and CDR2 is LQKENI in the germline V gene. The CDR3 runs to 15 residues. V shed 3 bases, J shed 4 bases, and the junction held 4 bases outside the gene matches. This CDR3 is CASSPRTSGNYEQYF. The CDR3 nucleotides read TGTGCCAGCTCACCGAGGACTAGCGGGAATTACGAGCAGTACTTC.

The J gene is TRBJ2-2, the V gene TRBV6-5; D is unclear. CDR3 length: 12 amino acids. Germline V gene sequence: CDR1 MNHEY, CDR2 SVGAGI. Trimming left V 4 bases short and J 7 bases short, with 7 bases between. The CDR3 DNA follows: TGTGCCAGCAGTTCCCTTATCGGGGAGCTGTTTTTT. Protein product: CASSSLIGELFF.

The gene calls are TRBV7-6 and TRBJ2-7; 7 bases map to TRBD1. V lost 5 bases, J lost 3 bases, and 10 bases stayed unmatched. The CDR3 has 15 amino acids. The germline V gene encodes CDR1 SGHVS and CDR2 FNYEAQ. CDR3 amino acids: CASSQGNTGVYEQYF. CDR3 DNA sequence: TGTGCCAGCAGCCAAGGCAATACAGGGGTCTACGAGCAGTACTTC.

The rearrangement links TRBV27 to TRBJ2-7, with 7 bases fitting TRBD1. J was trimmed by 7 bases and V by 5 bases; bases with no gene match: 14. Germline CDR1 reads MNHEY; CDR2 reads SMNVEV (reference sequence). This CDR3 region has 15 residues. The CDR3 protein is CASSPQGRREKEQYF. CDR3 DNA: TGTGCCAGCAGTCCACAGGGGCGTCGGGAAAAAGAGCAGTACTTC.

This chain joins TRBV19 and TRBJ2-7; 10 nucleotides agree with TRBD2. Germline lookup yields CDR1 LNHDA and CDR2 SQIVND (reference sequence). Trimming took 4 bases from V and 4 from J; bases not matched to a gene: 4. This CDR3 contains 14 residues. The CDR3 DNA reads as TGTGCCAGTAGTACTAGCGGGAGAGGGTACGAGCAGTACTTC. Encoded protein: CASSTSGRGYEQYF.

This rearrangement joins TRBV20-1 to TRBJ2-1; D ambiguous. The germline V gene has CDR1 DFQATT and CDR2 SNEGSKA (reference sequence). The V gene lost 5 bases and the J gene lost 6 bases, with 8 bases spanning the gap. The CDR3 contains 11 residues. The CDR3: CSAFFGNEQFF. CDR3 bases: TGCAGTGCTTTCTTCGGCAATGAGCAGTTCTTC.

V usage is TRBV2 and J usage is TRBJ2-2; D might be TRBD2 (6 bases). Per germline, CDR1 SNHLY and CDR2 FYNNEI. V gave up 7 bases and J gave up 3 bases, with 15 bases separating them. The CDR3 runs 15 residues. This CDR3 is CASTKGGADTGELFF. CDR3 DNA: TGTGCCAGCACCAAAGGCGGGGCAGACACCGGGGAGCTGTTTTTT. Full variable domain (outside the CDR3, taken from reference TRBV2 and TRBJ2-2): EPEVTQTPSHQVTQMGQEVILRCVPISNHLYFYWYRQILGQKVEFLVSFYNNEISEKSEIFDDQFSVERPDGSNFTLKIRSTKLEDSAMYFCASTKGGADTGELFFGEGSRLTVL.